This TCR beta chain was sequenced in a study of T cell responses to AZD1222 COVID-19 vaccine (dated by TCRdb to the early 2020s). Background on the whole study: Because spike-specific TCR depth and breadth did not differ between the two schedules, AZD1222 recipients who got a second dose at roughly 4 weeks were pooled with those who got a second dose at roughly 12 weeks. A total of about 230 trial participants underwent TCR sequencing, of whom 207 received two doses of AZD1222 and about 25 received two doses of the MenACWY control vaccine. Trial participants were enrolled by age into subgroups of 18-55, 56-69 and 70-plus years, and roughly 150, 30 and 60 TCR-sequenced participants, respectively, were included in these subgroups. Overall study results and their limits: Because no samples from the day 14 peak response were available, repertoires could be characterized only after the peak T cell response. CD4 TCRs associated with the vaccine covered the entire spike protein, and the dominant responses were in regions 160-218 and 743-854. Nearly half of unique spike-specific TCRs reportedly recognized epitopes outside regions mutated in the B.1.351 and B.1.1.7 variants. Participants were mostly white British and included more females than males, and it was suggested by the authors that clonal diversity may have been underestimated. In the small 56-69-year group, the increase in depth fell short of significance, most likely because of low power. After two AZD1222 doses, both the breadth and the depth of spike-specific TCRs were significantly higher than at day 0 and than in MenACWY recipients. Conclusions about previously exposed vaccinees are limited because only a handful of AZD1222 recipients were SARS-CoV-2 seropositive at baseline.

This specimen's time point label, per the study, means: baseline before first vaccination. Samples from vaccinated people were obtained from the UK trials COV001 and COV002, which included a single-blind randomized controlled phase 2/3 trial of AZD1222 (ChAdOx1 nCoV-19) in healthy adults. For TCRbeta chain sequencing, PBMC samples were collected from trial participants at day 0 and at day 28 after the second dose. Points on this clone: The target of this receptor is not known. Base quality data are lacking; no much larger clone is found one base away.

The CDR3 regions of human TCRbeta chains were analyzed by immunosequencing. From the authors' description of their analysis: TCRs in the repertoires were matched against a reference library of SARS-CoV-2-specific TCRs that had been generated with the MIRA antigen-specificity platform. Breadth was defined as the fraction of unique TCRs that were SARS-CoV-2-associated, and depth was defined as the fraction of total T cells that were SARS-CoV-2-associated. Each spike-specific TCR was assigned to its reactive spike region and to a CD4 or CD8 class using the MIRA data. Log10-transformed breadth and depth values were compared by one-way ANOVA with Sidak's multiple comparisons tests. TCRdb holds this immuneACCESS table with in-frame rearrangements only. Some clones are missing; in checked studies, unresolved V genes explain under half, and the rest has no known cause. D and trimming come from the DNA, and the V and J calls and clone size come from that table. The sample has more than 100,000 clones on record, approximately 86% of them singletons. Together, the top ten hold about 6.2% of the sample.

Trimming takes 4 bases from V and 15 bases from J, and the germline ends sit 13 bases apart. The CDR3 runs 11 amino acids, cysteine and phenylalanine included. This entry keeps only the CDR3 DNA: 33 bases, framed from base 1. The germline V gene (reference sequence) supplies CDR1 LNHDA and CDR2 SQIVND. The sequence joins TRBV19 to TRBJ1-5, and the D gene may be TRBD1, 6 bases matching. The specimen was peripheral blood, collected on day 0 of AZD1222 vaccination. The sequence was collected from an adult in good health. CDR3 sequence: CASSTRQVLHF. The DNA sequence reads TGTGCCAGTAGTACCAGACAGGTTCTGCATTTT.